These 30 T cell receptor beta chains were all obtained from the same sample, sequenced in a study of T cells in women clearing cervical HPV infection. Some clones are missing from TCRdb's copy, which holds only in-frame ones; the method was immunoSEQ multiplex PCR. Recorded for this sample: about 31,000 clones. The sample was blood buffy coat. Every receptor here comes from a woman between 18 and 70 years old with a cervical HPV16 infection that either progressed to CIN3+ or cleared (not recorded which).

As regards this clone: The read ends 3 residues shy of where the CDR3 ends; the end is completed using the germline J gene. This rearrangement joins TRBV7-2 to TRBJ1-2; unclear D gene. V gave up 1 base and J gave up 2 bases, with 8 bases separating them. The V gene's germline CDR1 is SGHTA and CDR2 FQGNSA. CDR3 length: 14 amino acids. The sequenced part of the CDR3 DNA is TGTGCCAGCAGCTTAGACCCGGGGAACTATGGC. Its protein product is CASSLDPGNYG. The complete CDR3 sequence is CASSLDPGNYGYTF.

Worth noting for this clone: The junction shows a germline mismatch at one end, possibly a read error. The read ends 3 residues before the CDR3 terminus; that terminus is restored from the germline J gene. Other DNA sequences in the sample encode the same CDR3. The J gene is TRBJ2-4, the V gene TRBV18; 8 bases agree with TRBD1. The CDR3 is made up of 18 amino acids. The V gene's germline CDR1 is KGHSH and CDR2 LQKENI. The CDR3 is CASSPPGRGPLAKNIQYF. Partial CDR3 DNA: TGTGCCAGCTCCCCACCGGGCAGGGGGCCGCTAGCCAAAAACATT.

In the case of this clone: The CDR3 is cut off 3 residues early in the read; its end comes from the germline J gene. The rearrangement uses TRBV18 and TRBJ2-2, with 10 bases lining up with TRBD1. Germline CDR1 and CDR2: KGHSH and LQKENI. This CDR3 spans 16 amino acids. The CDR3 DNA, read in part, is TGTGCCAGCTCACCGGGACAGGGGACAACTAATGAAAAG. This translates into CASSPGQGTTNEK. The entire CDR3 is CASSPGQGTTNEKLFF.

Comment on this clone: Read data end 3 residues before the CDR3 end; the end is taken from the germline J gene. The J gene is TRBJ2-1, the V gene TRBV5-1; 11 bases are a match to TRBD2. CDR3 length: 16 amino acids. Losses at the gene ends were 0 bases for V and 6 bases for J; bases not matched to a gene: 5. Per the germline V gene, CDR1 is SGHRS and CDR2 is YFSETQ. This CDR3 is CASSLGWTSGFNEQFF. Incomplete CDR3 DNA: TGCGCCAGCAGCTTGGGTTGGACTAGCGGGTTCAATGAG. Full variable domain (remainder filled in from reference TRBV5-1 and TRBJ2-1): KAGVTQTPRYLIKTRGQQVTLSCSPISGHRSVSWYQQTPGQGLQFLFEYFSETQRNKGNFPGRFSGRQFSNSRSEMNVSTLELGDSALYLCASSLGWTSGFNEQFFGPGTRLTVL.

Regarding this clone: The observed sequence ends 3 residues before the CDR3 terminus, with the missing tail filled in from the germline J gene. This rearrangement joins TRBV18 to TRBJ2-5; TRBD2 might be the D (6 bases). Germline lookup yields CDR1 KGHSH and CDR2 LQKENI. This CDR3 is 14 amino acids long. V was cut by 6 bases and J by 1 base, with 12 bases left in between. Partial CDR3 DNA: TGTGCCAGCTCTCCGGGACTCTTCCAAGAGACC. Translating it yields CASSPGLFQET. The complete CDR3 protein is CASSPGLFQETQYF. The full variable domain, completed using reference TRBV18 and TRBJ2-5, is NAGVMQNPRHLVRRRGQEARLRCSPMKGHSHVYWYRQLPEEGLKFMVYLQKENIIDESGMPKERFSAEFPKEGPSILRIQQVVRGDSAAYFCASSPGLFQETQYFGPGTRLLVL.

Note on this clone: From the germline J gene comes the end of the CDR3, since the read stops 3 residues before it. This chain links TRBV4-2 with TRBJ2-1, with D tentatively TRBD1 (5 bases). Trimming stripped 1 base from V and 5 bases from J, with 21 bases between. CDR1 LGHNA and CDR2 YNFKEQ come from the germline V gene. This CDR3 spans 18 amino acids. CDR3 amino acids: CASSQALPQGNPHNEQFF. The part of the CDR3 DNA that was read is TGTGCCAGCAGCCAAGCTCTCCCGCAGGGAAATCCTCACAATGAG.

A word on this clone: The CDR3 goes on 3 residues after the read ends, and that part is filled in from the germline J gene. The chain uses TRBV7-9 and TRBJ1-5; D gene unclear. Per the germline V gene, CDR1 is SEHNR and CDR2 is FQNEAQ (reference sequence). Trimming stripped 5 bases from V and 7 bases from J, with 9 bases between. This CDR3 region has 12 residues. CDR3 DNA, as far as it was read: TGTGCCAGCAGCGACACAGAGCAGCCC. Translated: CASSDTEQP. The entire CDR3 protein is CASSDTEQPQHF.

Regarding this clone: The observed sequence ends 3 residues before the CDR3 terminus, with the missing tail filled in from the germline J gene. The chain combines TRBV6-1 with TRBJ1-2, with TRBD1 matching over 7 bases. V lost 0 bases to trimming and J lost 4 bases; unmatched junction nucleotides: 5. Per germline, CDR1 MNHNS and CDR2 SASEGT. The CDR3 totals 15 residues. The sequenced CDR3 bases are TGTGCCAGCAGTGAAGCGCTGGGACAGAGCTATGGC. Translating it yields CASSEALGQSYG. The CDR3 reads in full as CASSEALGQSYGYTF.

With regard to this clone: The sequenced fragment ends 3 residues before the CDR3 boundary, so the rest is inferred from the germline J gene. V gene TRBV20-1 combines with J gene TRBJ2-7; 10 nucleotides match TRBD2. Germline CDR1 is DFQATT and CDR2 is SNEGSKA (reference sequence). V trimming: 6 bases; J trimming: 6 bases; junction bases outside the gene matches: 14. The CDR3 length is 15 residues. The covered CDR3 bases are TGCAGTGCCTCGAACCCGACTAGCGGGCTGGGCGAG. It is translated as CSASNPTSGLGE. The CDR3 in full is CSASNPTSGLGEQYF.

Of note for this clone: From the germline J gene comes the end of the CDR3, since the read stops 3 residues before it. The V call is TRBV19, the J call TRBJ1-2; the D is unclear. CDR1 LNHDA and CDR2 SQIVND come from the germline V gene (reference sequence). This CDR3 is built from 15 residues. The CDR3 DNA, read in part, is TGTGCCAGTAGTATAGCACTAGCGGGAGCCTACGAC. Protein product: CASSIALAGAYD. The whole CDR3 reads CASSIALAGAYDYTF.

A word on this clone: Sequencing ends 3 residues short of the CDR3 end; the germline J gene provides the rest. The chain combines TRBV20-1 with TRBJ2-7; 8 positions match TRBD2. In germline, CDR1 is DFQATT, CDR2 SNEGSKA (reference sequence). The CDR3 extends over 14 amino acids. V lost 3 bases to trimming and J lost 5 bases; unmatched junction nucleotides: 9. CDR3 DNA, as far as it was read: TGCAGTGCTAGTTGGCTTAGCGGGGAGAACGAG. This encodes CSASWLSGENE. The whole CDR3 region reads CSASWLSGENEQYF.

Worth noting for this clone: The read falls 3 residues short of the CDR3 end, and the missing part is taken from the germline J gene. This rearrangement joins TRBV6-2 or TRBV6-3 to TRBJ2-3; D is unresolved. CDR3 length equals 12 residues. Germline V gene sequence: CDR1 MNHEY, CDR2 SVGEGT. The CDR3 DNA, read in part, is TGTGCCAGCAGTCAGACTGATCAGCCG. This gives the protein CASSQTDQP. The full CDR3 protein reads CASSQTDQPQYF.

On this clone itself: The observed sequence ends 3 residues before the CDR3 terminus, with the missing tail filled in from the germline J gene. V usage is TRBV5-1 and J usage is TRBJ2-5; 10 nucleotides line up with TRBD2. In germline, CDR1 is SGHRS, CDR2 YFSETQ. There are 14 residues in the CDR3. After removal of 1 base from V and 3 bases from J, the junction contained 0 bases not matched to a gene. CDR3 DNA, as far as it was read: TGCGCCAGCAGCTTGACTAGCGGGGAAGAGACC. This gives the protein CASSLTSGEET. The CDR3 as a whole reads CASSLTSGEETQYF.

As for this clone: The read ends 3 residues early relative to the CDR3; the germline J gene fills the gap. The genes are TRBV24-1 and TRBJ2-3, with 9 bases identical to TRBD1. Unmatched junction bases numbered 10, after V lost 6 bases and J lost 4 bases. The germline CDR1 and CDR2 sequences are KGHDR and SFDVKD. The CDR3 is 16 amino acids. The part of the CDR3 DNA that was read is TGTGCCACCAGTCAAGTCCGAACAGGGGGCCCAGATACG. Encoded protein: CATSQVRTGGPDT. The complete CDR3 reads CATSQVRTGGPDTQYF.

A remark on this clone: The read falls 3 residues short of the CDR3 end, and the missing part is taken from the germline J gene. V usage is TRBV20-1 and J usage is TRBJ1-5; 8 bases map to TRBD1. The CDR3 is made up of 12 amino acids. The germline V gene encodes CDR1 DFQATT and CDR2 SNEGSKA (reference sequence). V was pared by 8 bases and J by 6 bases, with 6 bases of the junction left unmatched. CDR3 sequence: CSTRTGSQPQHF. The CDR3 DNA, read in part, is TGCAGTACTCGGACAGGGAGTCAGCCC.

Of note for this clone: The missing CDR3 end, 3 residues past where the read stops, is filled in from the germline J gene. V usage is TRBV12-3 or TRBV12-4 and J usage is TRBJ1-5, with D possibly being TRBD1 (5 bases). This CDR3 has 14 residues. The ends were cut back, 6 bases at V and 2 bases at J, with 11 bases in the middle. The covered CDR3 bases are TGTGCCAGCAGCTCCGACAGTCGCAATCAGCCC. Translation: CASSSDSRNQP. The full CDR3 sequence reads CASSSDSRNQPQHF.

Points on this clone: The CDR3 goes on 3 residues after the read ends, and that part is filled in from the germline J gene. This rearrangement joins TRBV15 to TRBJ2-2; TRBD1 matches 9 bases. CDR3 length equals 16 residues. Germline values: CDR1 LNHNV, CDR2 YYDKDF (reference sequence). Germline trimming cut 2 bases from V and 5 bases from J; bases unmatched to any gene: 6. CDR3 sequence reads: CATSRWDRVETGELFF. The CDR3 bases that were read are TGTGCCACCAGCAGATGGGACAGGGTCGAGACCGGGGAG.

A word on this clone: The observed sequence ends 3 residues before the CDR3 terminus, with the missing tail filled in from the germline J gene. The sample holds other DNA sequences that translate to the same CDR3. V usage is TRBV5-1 and J usage is TRBJ1-4; TRBD1 is a possible D gene (6 bases). This CDR3 comprises 15 residues. The V gene lost 1 base and the J gene lost 2 bases, with 9 bases spanning the gap. CDR1 and CDR2 from the germline V gene are SGHRS and YFSETQ. The chain's CDR3 is CASSLTGSTNEKLFF. The CDR3 DNA, read in part, is TGCGCCAGCAGCTTGACAGGGAGCACTAATGAAAAA.

Of note for this clone: Read sequence stops 3 residues before the CDR3 end, and the germline J gene provides the missing end. The chain is built from TRBV25-1 and TRBJ2-5; D uncertain. V lost 4 bases and J lost 7, with 7 bases in between. There are 11 residues in the CDR3. From germline, CDR1 is MGHDK and CDR2 SYGVNS. The CDR3 DNA, read in part, is TGTGCCAGCAGTGTCTCCGGGACC. Protein sequence: CASSVSGT. The full CDR3 protein reads CASSVSGTQYF.

A note on this clone: Read coverage stops 3 residues before the CDR3 terminus; the germline J gene supplies the remainder. The rearrangement joins TRBV2 to TRBJ1-1; 9 positions agree with TRBD1. Germline lookup yields CDR1 SNHLY and CDR2 FYNNEI. This CDR3 comprises 14 residues. The ends lost 6 bases at V and 1 base at J; junction bases unmatched: 3. The covered CDR3 bases are TGTGCCAGCAGAACAGGGGGCTGGAACACTGAA. It yields the protein CASRTGGWNTE. The full-length CDR3 reads as CASRTGGWNTEAFF.

In the case of this clone: The CDR3 end is not reached by the read, which stops 3 residues before it; the germline J gene fills it in. The chain joins TRBV7-9 to TRBJ2-4; the match to TRBD1 covers 7 bases. The germline CDR1 and CDR2 sequences are SEHNR and FQNEAQ (reference sequence). The CDR3 contains 14 residues. CDR3 DNA (partial): TGTGCCAGCAGCGGGACGGGACAGCTCTATGGT. Translation gives CASSGTGQLYG. Given in full, the CDR3 is CASSGTGQLYGQYF.

On this clone: The CDR3 end falls 3 residues outside the read, so it is completed with the germline J gene. The rearrangement uses TRBV20-1 and TRBJ2-7; 7 bases line up with TRBD1. There are 15 residues in the CDR3. Germline lookup yields CDR1 DFQATT and CDR2 SNEGSKA (reference sequence). V shed 0 bases and J 2 bases; nucleotides not matched to a gene: 7. The covered CDR3 bases are TGCAGTGCTAGAGATAGGACAGGAAATCCCTACGAG. Translated: CSARDRTGNPYE. The complete CDR3 sequence is CSARDRTGNPYEQYF.

Comments on this clone: The missing CDR3 end, 3 residues past where the read stops, is filled in from the germline J gene. The chain carries TRBV18 and TRBJ2-4; maybe TRBD1 (6 bases). The CDR3 consists of 15 residues. The germline CDR1 and CDR2 sequences are KGHSH and LQKENI. Incomplete CDR3 DNA: TGTGCCAGCTCACAGACCCGGGACACGGCCTATGGT. Translating it yields CASSQTRDTAYG. In full, the CDR3 reads CASSQTRDTAYGQYF. Filled out from reference TRBV18 and TRBJ2-4, the complete variable domain reads NAGVMQNPRHLVRRRGQEARLRCSPMKGHSHVYWYRQLPEEGLKFMVYLQKENIIDESGMPKERFSAEFPKEGPSILRIQQVVRGDSAAYFCASSQTRDTAYGQYFGAGTRLSVL.

The CDR3 loop reads CASSATGPGELFF. CDR3 DNA (partial): TGTGCCAGTAGTGCTACAGGTCCCGGGGAG. V usage is TRBV19 and J usage is TRBJ2-2; TRBD1 might be the D (5 bases). Read coverage stops 3 residues before the CDR3 terminus; the germline J gene supplies the remainder. The CDR3 loop spans 13 amino acids. Trimming left V 5 bases short and J 6 bases short, with 10 bases between. Germline V gene data show CDR1 as LNHDA and CDR2 as SQIVND (reference sequence). The variable domain in full, completed from reference TRBV19 and TRBJ2-2, reads DGGITQSPKYLFRKEGQNVTLSCEQNLNHDAMYWYRQDPGQGLRLIYYSQIVNDFQKGDIAEGYSVSREKKESFPLTVTSAQKNPTAFYLCASSATGPGELFFGEGSRLTVL.

Concerning this clone: The sequenced fragment ends 3 residues before the CDR3 boundary, so the rest is inferred from the germline J gene. The chain couples TRBV6-2 or TRBV6-3 to TRBJ2-7; tentatively, D is TRBD1 (6 bases). In germline, CDR1 is MNHEY, CDR2 SVGEGT. The length of the CDR3 is 17 residues. The V gene lost 7 bases and the J gene lost 0 bases, with 22 bases spanning the gap. CDR3 DNA (partial): TGTGCCAGCACCGATCGGCCAACAGGGTCTTTCTCCTACGAG. Its translation: CASTDRPTGSFSYE. In full, the CDR3 reads CASTDRPTGSFSYEQYF.

Details on this clone: The read terminates 3 residues before the CDR3 end, so the remaining end is supplied by the germline J gene. The V call is TRBV7-6, the J call TRBJ2-7, with D possibly being TRBD2 (7 bases). The V end was cut by 2 bases, the J end by 5 bases, with 19 bases between. Germline-derived CDR1 and CDR2 are SGHVS and FNYEAQ. This CDR3 is built from 16 residues. The CDR3 protein is CASSLKPGHRGDEQYF. The DNA read from the CDR3 is TGTGCCAGCAGCTTAAAACCGGGACACCGGGGGGACGAG.

With respect to this clone: From the germline J gene comes the end of the CDR3, since the read stops 3 residues before it. The V call is TRBV30, the J call TRBJ2-2; D is possibly TRBD1 (5 bases). V shed 7 bases and J shed 0 bases, with 9 bases lying between them. Germline assignment: CDR1 GTSNPN and CDR2 SVGIG (reference sequence). This CDR3 has 13 amino acids. CDR3 bases read: TGTGCCTACGACAGCTCGAACACCGGGGAG. Its protein product is CAYDSSNTGE. The full CDR3 is CAYDSSNTGELFF.

A word on this clone: Read sequence stops 3 residues before the CDR3 end, and the germline J gene provides the missing end. The rearrangement joins TRBV29-1 to TRBJ2-4; D unclear. The CDR3 totals 12 residues. CDR1 and CDR2 (germline): SQVTM, ANQGSEA. The chain's CDR3 is CSVEENNYGQYF. The sequenced CDR3 bases are TGCAGCGTTGAAGAGAATAACTATGGT.

On this clone: The read ends 3 residues shy of where the CDR3 ends; the end is completed using the germline J gene. The gene calls are TRBV18 and TRBJ1-2, with D uncertain. CDR3 length equals 16 residues. Germline assignment: CDR1 KGHSH and CDR2 LQKENI. The CDR3 sequence is CASSPRTSGRALDYTF. The DNA read from the CDR3 is TGTGCCAGCTCACCCCGCACTAGCGGGAGGGCCCTTGAC.

As to this clone: The read terminates 3 residues ahead of where the CDR3 ends, so the germline J gene completes it. J is TRBJ2-5 and V is TRBV7-7, with D hard to call. The V and J ends lost 1 base and 1 base respectively, with 10 bases between them. Germline values: CDR1 SSHAT, CDR2 FNYEAQ (reference sequence). This CDR3 has 15 amino acids. CDR3 sequence reads: CASSLGQDAQETQYF. CDR3 bases read: TGTGCCAGCAGCTTAGGGCAAGATGCCCAAGAGACC. The full variable domain, in which reference TRBV7-7 and TRBJ2-5 provide the parts outside the CDR3, is GAGVSQSPRYKVTKRGQDVTLRCDPISSHATLYWYQQALGQGPEFLTYFNYEAQPDKSGLPSDRFSAERPEGSISTLTIQRTEQRDSAMYRCASSLGQDAQETQYFGPGTRLLVL.